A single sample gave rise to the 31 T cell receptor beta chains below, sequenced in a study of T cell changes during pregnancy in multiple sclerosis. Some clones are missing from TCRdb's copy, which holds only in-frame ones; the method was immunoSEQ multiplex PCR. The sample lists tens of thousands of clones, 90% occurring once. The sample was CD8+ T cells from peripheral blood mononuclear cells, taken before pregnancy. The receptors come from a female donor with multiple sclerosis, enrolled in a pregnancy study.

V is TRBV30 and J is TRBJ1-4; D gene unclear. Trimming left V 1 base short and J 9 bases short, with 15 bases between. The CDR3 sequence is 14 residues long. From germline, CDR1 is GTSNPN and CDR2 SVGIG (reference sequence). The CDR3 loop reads CAWSEAGLGKKLFF. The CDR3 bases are TGTGCCTGGAGTGAGGCAGGCCTCGGCAAAAAACTGTTTTTT.

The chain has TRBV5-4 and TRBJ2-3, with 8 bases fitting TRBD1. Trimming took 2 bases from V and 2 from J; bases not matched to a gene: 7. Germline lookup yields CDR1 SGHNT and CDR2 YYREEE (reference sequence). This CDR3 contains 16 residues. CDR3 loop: CASSFTGTGFTDTQYF. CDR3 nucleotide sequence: TGTGCCAGCAGCTTTACCGGGACAGGATTCACAGATACGCAGTATTTT.

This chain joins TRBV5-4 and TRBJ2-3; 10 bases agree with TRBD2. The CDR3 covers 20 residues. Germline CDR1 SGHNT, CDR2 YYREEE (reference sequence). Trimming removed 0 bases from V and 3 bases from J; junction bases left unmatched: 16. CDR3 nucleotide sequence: TGTGCCAGCAGCTTGGACGGCCTAGCGGGGGCCATACCACAGACAGATACGCAGTATTTT. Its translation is CASSLDGLAGAIPQTDTQYF.

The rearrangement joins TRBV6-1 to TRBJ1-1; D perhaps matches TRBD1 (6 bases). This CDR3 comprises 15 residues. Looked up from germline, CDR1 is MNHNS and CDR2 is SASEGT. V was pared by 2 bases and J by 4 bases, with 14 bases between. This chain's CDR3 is CASSENGGQGTEAFF. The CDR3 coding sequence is TGTGCCAGCAGTGAAAACGGGGGGCAGGGCACTGAAGCTTTCTTT.

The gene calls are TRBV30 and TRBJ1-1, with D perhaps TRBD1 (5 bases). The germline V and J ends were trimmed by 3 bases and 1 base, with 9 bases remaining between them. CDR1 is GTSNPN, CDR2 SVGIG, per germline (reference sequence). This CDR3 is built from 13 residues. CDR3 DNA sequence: TGTGCCTGGAGCTTGCAGGGGAACACTGAAGCTTTCTTT. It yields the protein CAWSLQGNTEAFF.

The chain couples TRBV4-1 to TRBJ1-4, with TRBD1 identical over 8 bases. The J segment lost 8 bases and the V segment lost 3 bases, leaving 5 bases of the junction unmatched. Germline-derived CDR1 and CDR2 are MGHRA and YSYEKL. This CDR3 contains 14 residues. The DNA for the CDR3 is TGCGCCAGCAGCCACTCACAGGGGGGGGAAAAACTGTTTTTT. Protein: CASSHSQGGEKLFF.

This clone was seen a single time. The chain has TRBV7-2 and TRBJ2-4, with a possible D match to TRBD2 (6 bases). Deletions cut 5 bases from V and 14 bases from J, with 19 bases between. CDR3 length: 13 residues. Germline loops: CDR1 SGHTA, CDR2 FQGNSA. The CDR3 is CASSTSRDRHEYF. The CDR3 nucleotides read TGTGCCAGCAGCACTAGCCGGGACCGACATGAGTACTTC.

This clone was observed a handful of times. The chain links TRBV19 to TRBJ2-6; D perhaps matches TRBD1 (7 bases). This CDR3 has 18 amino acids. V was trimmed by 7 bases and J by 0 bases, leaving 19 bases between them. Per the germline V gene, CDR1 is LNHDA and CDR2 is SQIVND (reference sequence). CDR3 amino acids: CASTSGPGGGSGANVLTF. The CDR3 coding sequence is TGTGCCAGTACCTCAGGGCCAGGGGGAGGCTCTGGGGCCAACGTCCTGACTTTC.

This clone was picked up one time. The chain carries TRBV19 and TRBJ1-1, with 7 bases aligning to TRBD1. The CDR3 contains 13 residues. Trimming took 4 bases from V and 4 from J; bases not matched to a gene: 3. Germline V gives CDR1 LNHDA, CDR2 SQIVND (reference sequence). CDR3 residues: CASSTTGVTEAFF. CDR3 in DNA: TGTGCCAGTAGTACCACAGGGGTCACTGAAGCTTTCTTT.

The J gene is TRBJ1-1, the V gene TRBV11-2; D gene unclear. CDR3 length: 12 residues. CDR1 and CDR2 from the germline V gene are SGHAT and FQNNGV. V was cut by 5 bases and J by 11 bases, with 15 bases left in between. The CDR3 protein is CASSVGGGVAFF. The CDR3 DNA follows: TGTGCCAGCAGCGTAGGCGGTGGAGTCGCTTTCTTT. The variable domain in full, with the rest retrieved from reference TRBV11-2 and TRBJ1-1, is EAGVAQSPRYKIIEKRQSVAFWCNPISGHATLYWYQQILGQGPKLLIQFQNNGVVDDSQLPKDRFSAERLKGVDSTLKIQPAKLEDSAVYLCASSVGGGVAFFGQGTRLTVV.

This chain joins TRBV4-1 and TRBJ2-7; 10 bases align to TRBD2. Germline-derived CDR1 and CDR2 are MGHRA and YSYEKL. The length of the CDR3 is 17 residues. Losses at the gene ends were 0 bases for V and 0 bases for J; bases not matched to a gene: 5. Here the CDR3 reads CASSQEPTSGLSYEQYF. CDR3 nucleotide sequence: TGCGCCAGCAGCCAAGAGCCGACTAGCGGGCTCTCCTACGAGCAGTACTTC.

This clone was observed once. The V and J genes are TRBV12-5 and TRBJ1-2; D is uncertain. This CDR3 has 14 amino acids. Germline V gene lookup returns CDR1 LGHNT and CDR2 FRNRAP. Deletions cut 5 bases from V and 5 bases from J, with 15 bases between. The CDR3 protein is CASGHGSAAYGYTF. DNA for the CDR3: TGTGCTAGTGGTCACGGATCCGCGGCATATGGCTACACCTTC.

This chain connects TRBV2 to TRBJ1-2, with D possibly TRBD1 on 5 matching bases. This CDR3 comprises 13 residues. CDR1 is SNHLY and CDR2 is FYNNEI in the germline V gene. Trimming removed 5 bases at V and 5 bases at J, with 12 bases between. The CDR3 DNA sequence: TGTGCCAGCAGTAGCTCACAGGAGTATGGCTACACCTTC. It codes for CASSSSQEYGYTF.

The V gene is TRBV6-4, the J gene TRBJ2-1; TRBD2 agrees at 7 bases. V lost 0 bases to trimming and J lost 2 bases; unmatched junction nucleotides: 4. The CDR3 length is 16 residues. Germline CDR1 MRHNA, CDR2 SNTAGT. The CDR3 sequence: CASSDSPSGAYNEQFF. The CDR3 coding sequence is TGTGCCAGCAGTGACTCGCCCAGCGGGGCCTACAATGAGCAGTTCTTC.

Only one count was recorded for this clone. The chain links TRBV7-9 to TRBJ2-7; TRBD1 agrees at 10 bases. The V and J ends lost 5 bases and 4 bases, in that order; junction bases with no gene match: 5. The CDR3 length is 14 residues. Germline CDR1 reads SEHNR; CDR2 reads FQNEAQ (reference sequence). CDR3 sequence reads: CASSQRQGAYEQYF. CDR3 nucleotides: TGTGCCAGCAGCCAAAGACAGGGGGCATACGAGCAGTACTTC.

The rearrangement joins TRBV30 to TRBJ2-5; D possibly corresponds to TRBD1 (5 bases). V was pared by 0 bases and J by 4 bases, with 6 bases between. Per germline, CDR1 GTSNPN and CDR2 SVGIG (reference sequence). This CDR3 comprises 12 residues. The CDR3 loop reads CAWSVGPETQYF. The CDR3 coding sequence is TGTGCCTGGAGTGTGGGGCCAGAGACCCAGTACTTC.

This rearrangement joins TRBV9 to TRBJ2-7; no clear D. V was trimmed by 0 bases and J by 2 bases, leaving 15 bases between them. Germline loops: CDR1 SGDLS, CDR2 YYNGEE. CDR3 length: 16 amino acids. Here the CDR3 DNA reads TGTGCCAGCAGCGTAGGTTGGAGCGCACACCCCTACGAGCAGTACTTC. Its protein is CASSVGWSAHPYEQYF. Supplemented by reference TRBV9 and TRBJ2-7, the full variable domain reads DSGVTQTPKHLITATGQRVTLRCSPRSGDLSVYWYQQSLDQGLQFLIQYYNGEERAKGNILERFSAQQFPDLHSELNLSSLELGDSALYFCASSVGWSAHPYEQYFGPGTRLTVT.

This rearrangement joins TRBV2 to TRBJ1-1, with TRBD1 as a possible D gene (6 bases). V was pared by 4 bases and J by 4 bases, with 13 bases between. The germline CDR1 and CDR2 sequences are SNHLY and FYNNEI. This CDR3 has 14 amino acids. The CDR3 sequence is CASSAETGPTEAFF. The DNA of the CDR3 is TGTGCCAGCAGTGCAGAGACAGGCCCCACTGAAGCTTTCTTT.

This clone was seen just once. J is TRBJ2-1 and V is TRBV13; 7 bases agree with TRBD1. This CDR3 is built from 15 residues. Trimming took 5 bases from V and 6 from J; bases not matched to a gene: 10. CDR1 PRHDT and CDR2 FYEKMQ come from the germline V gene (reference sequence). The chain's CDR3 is CASSPGGSVGNEQFF. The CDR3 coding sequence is TGTGCCAGCAGCCCAGGGGGATCAGTGGGCAATGAGCAGTTCTTC.

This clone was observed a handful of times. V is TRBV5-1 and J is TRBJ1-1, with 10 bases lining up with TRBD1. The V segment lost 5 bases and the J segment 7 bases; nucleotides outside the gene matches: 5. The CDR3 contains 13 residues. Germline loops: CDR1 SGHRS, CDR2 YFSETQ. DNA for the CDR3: TGCGCCAGCAGGCCGGGACAGGGGCTTGAAGCTTTCTTT. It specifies CASRPGQGLEAFF.

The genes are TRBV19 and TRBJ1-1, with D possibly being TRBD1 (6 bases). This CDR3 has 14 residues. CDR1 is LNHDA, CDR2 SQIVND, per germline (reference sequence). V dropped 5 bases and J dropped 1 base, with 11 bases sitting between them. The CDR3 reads CASSAPGQNTEAFF. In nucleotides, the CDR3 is TGTGCCAGTAGTGCCCCGGGACAGAACACTGAAGCTTTCTTT.

CDR3 region: CAWSVRGGHYGYTF. CDR3 sequence (DNA): TGTGCCTGGAGTGTACGAGGGGGCCACTATGGCTACACCTTC. The rearrangement joins TRBV30 to TRBJ1-2; the match to TRBD1 covers 7 bases. V was clipped by 0 bases and J by 3 bases; unmatched bases: 4. The CDR3 runs to 14 residues. Germline CDR1 reads GTSNPN; CDR2 reads SVGIG (reference sequence).

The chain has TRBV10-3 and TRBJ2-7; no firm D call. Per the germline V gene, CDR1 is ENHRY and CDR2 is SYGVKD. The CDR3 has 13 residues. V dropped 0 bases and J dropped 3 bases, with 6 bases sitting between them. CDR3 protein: CAISESRSYEQYF. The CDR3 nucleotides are TGTGCCATCAGTGAGTCTCGCAGCTACGAGCAGTACTTC.

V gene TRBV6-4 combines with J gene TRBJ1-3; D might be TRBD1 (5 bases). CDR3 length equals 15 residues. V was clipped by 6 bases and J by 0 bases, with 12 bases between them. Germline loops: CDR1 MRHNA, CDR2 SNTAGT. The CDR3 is CASSAGGGSGNTIYF. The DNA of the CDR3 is TGTGCCAGCAGCGCCGGCGGGGGCTCTGGAAACACCATATATTTT.

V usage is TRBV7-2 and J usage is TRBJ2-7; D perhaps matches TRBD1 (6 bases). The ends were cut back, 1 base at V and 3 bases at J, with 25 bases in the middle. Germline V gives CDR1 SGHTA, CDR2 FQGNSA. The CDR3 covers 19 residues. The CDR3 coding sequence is TGTGCCAGCAGCTTAGTCCCAGCGCGAAGCCGGGACAAGAACTACGAGCAGTACTTC. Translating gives CASSLVPARSRDKNYEQYF.

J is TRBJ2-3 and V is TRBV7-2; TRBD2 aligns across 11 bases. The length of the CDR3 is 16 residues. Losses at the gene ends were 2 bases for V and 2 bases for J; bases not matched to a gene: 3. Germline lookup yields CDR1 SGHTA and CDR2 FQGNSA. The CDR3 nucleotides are TGTGCCAGCAGCTTAACTAGCGGGGGATACACAGATACGCAGTATTTT. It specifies CASSLTSGGYTDTQYF.

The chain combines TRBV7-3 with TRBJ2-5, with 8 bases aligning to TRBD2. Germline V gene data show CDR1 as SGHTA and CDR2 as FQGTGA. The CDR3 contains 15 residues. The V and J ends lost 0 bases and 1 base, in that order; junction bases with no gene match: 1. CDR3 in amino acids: CASSLTSGAQETQYF. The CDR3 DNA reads TGTGCCAGCAGCTTAACTAGCGGGGCCCAAGAGACCCAGTACTTC.

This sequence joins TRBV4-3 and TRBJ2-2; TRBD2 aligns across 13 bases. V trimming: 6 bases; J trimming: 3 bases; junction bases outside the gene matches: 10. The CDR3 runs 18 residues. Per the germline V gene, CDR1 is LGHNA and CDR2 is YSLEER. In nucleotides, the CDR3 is TGCGCCAGCAGTCCCGGGACTAGCGGGGACGTTCACACCGGGGAGCTGTTTTTT. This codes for CASSPGTSGDVHTGELFF.

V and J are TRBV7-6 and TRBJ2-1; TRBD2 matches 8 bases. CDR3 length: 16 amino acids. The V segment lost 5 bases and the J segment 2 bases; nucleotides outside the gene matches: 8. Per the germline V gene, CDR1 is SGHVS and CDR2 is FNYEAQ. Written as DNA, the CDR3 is TGTGCCAGCAGCGTAATACGGGGGGGCACCTACAATGAGCAGTTCTTC. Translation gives CASSVIRGGTYNEQFF.

This CDR3 is CASSVEGGRNEQYF. In DNA, the CDR3 is TGTGCCAGCAGTGTTGAGGGGGGGAGAAACGAGCAGTACTTC. The chain is built from TRBV2 and TRBJ2-7; a possible D gene is TRBD2 (7 bases). Per germline, CDR1 SNHLY and CDR2 FYNNEI. This CDR3 comprises 14 residues. V lost 4 bases and J lost 5, with 15 bases in between.

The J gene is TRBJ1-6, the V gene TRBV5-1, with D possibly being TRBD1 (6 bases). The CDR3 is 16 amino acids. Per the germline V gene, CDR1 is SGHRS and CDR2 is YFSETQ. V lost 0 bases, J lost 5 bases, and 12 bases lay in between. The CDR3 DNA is TGCGCCAGCAGCTTGGTTGTTTCAGGGGATAATTCACCCCTCCACTTT. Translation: CASSLVVSGDNSPLHF.